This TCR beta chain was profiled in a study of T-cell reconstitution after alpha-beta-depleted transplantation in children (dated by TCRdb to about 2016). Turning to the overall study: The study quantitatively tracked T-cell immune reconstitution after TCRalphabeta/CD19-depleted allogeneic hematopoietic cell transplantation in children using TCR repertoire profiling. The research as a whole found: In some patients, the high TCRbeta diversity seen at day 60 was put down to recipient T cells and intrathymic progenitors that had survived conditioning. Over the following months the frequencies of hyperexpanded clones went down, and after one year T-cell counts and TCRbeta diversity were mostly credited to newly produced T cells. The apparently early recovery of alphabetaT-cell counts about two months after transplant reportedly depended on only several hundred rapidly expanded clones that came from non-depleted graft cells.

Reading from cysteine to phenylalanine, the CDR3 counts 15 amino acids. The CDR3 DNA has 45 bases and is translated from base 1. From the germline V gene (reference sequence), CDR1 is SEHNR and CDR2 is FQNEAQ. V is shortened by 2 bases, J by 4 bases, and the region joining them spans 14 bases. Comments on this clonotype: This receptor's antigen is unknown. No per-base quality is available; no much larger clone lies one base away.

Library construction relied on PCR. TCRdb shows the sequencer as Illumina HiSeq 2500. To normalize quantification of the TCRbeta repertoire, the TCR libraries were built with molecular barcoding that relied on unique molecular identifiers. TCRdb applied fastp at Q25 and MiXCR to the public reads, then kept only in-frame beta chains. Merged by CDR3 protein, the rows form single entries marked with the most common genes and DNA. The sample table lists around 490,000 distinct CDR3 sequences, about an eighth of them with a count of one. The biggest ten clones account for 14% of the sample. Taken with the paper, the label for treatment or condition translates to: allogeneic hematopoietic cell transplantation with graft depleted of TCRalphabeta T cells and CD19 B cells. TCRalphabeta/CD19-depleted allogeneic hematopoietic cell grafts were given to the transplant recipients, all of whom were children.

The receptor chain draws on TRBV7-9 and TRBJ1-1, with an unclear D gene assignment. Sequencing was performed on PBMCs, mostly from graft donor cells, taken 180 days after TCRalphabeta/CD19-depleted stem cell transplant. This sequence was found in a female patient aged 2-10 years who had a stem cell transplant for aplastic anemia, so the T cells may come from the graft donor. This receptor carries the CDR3 CASSLNGNRGTEAFF. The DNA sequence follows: TGTGCCAGCAGCTTAAATGGGAACCGGGGCACTGAAGCTTTCTTT.